This T cell receptor beta chain derives from a study of radiation and T cells in renal cell carcinoma. Study-wide background: Nephrectomy followed 15 Gy stereotactic body radiation by 4 weeks. Regarding the study as a whole: Baseline intratumoral clonotype presence is unknown without pretreatment biopsies. Top tumor clonotypes rose in blood 2 weeks post-radiation, then contracted.

From germline, CDR1 is SGHTA and CDR2 FQGNSA. CDR3 length: 15 amino acids. Unmatched junction bases numbered 3, after V lost 5 bases and J lost 2 bases. The method was immunoSEQ multiplex PCR; TCRdb's version includes in-frame clones alone and lacks a portion of them. The table records around 160,000 clones, roughly 90% of them present only once. Time point of the sample: baseline pretreatment blood. Described treatment: 15 Gy SBRT to primary tumor, nephrectomy 4 weeks later. Blood was sampled at baseline, 2 weeks and 4 weeks after SBRT. About this clone itself: Its target is unknown.

The rearrangement links TRBV7-2 to TRBJ2-2; 9 bases match TRBD2. The TCR sequence derives from a woman in her 70s with renal cell carcinoma. The specimen was blood, collected from a patient whose treatment included radiotherapy and nephrectomy. The CDR3 sequence: CASSQGLANTGELFF. The CDR3 nucleotides are TGTGCCAGCAGCCAGGGACTAGCCAACACCGGGGAGCTGTTTTTT.